This is a list of T cell receptor beta chains from one sample in a study of blood T cell repertoires in COVID-19. Sequencing used immunoSEQ multiplex PCR; TCRdb keeps in-frame clones, though not all of them. Among about 420,000 clones listed, roughly 89% were seen once. Specimen: peripheral blood. These receptors originate from a man aged 18 to 35 with COVID-19, enrolled during active disease. CDR3s include the opening cysteine and the closing phenylalanine or tryptophan. Fields, in order: V gene, clone size, D gene, J gene, CDR3 protein, CDR3 DNA. The D gene is left open where the match is weak. Clone size is shown for a subset of rows, as once, few, many or a class of expanded clone.

v_gene: TRBV21-1
abundance: -
d_gene: -
j_gene: TRBJ1-5
CDR3aa: CASSITGWAQPQHF
CDR3nt: TGTGCCAGCAGCATTACGGGGTGGGCCCAGCCCCAGCATTTT

v_gene: TRBV29-1
abundance: -
d_gene: TRBD1
j_gene: TRBJ2-7
CDR3aa: CSVPGQGKIGEQYF
CDR3nt: TGCAGCGTTCCGGGACAGGGGAAGATTGGCGAGCAGTACTTC

v_gene: TRBV5-3
abundance: -
d_gene: -
j_gene: TRBJ1-2
CDR3aa: CARSLVFIYGYTF
CDR3nt: TGTGCCAGAAGCTTGGTGTTCATCTATGGCTACACCTTC

v_gene: TRBV9
abundance: few
d_gene: -
j_gene: TRBJ2-1
CDR3aa: CASSVTGHEQFF
CDR3nt: TGTGCCAGCAGCGTTACAGGCCATGAGCAGTTCTTC

v_gene: TRBV7-9
abundance: -
d_gene: -
j_gene: TRBJ2-5
CDR3aa: CASSLVSVPRLETQYF
CDR3nt: TGTGCCAGCAGCTTAGTCTCGGTCCCGCGGTTGGAGACCCAGTACTTC

v_gene: TRBV23-1
abundance: -
d_gene: TRBD1
j_gene: TRBJ2-7
CDR3aa: CASSQGDRGPKMALYEQYF
CDR3nt: TGCGCCAGCAGTCAGGGAGACAGGGGGCCAAAAATGGCCCTCTACGAGCAGTACTTC

v_gene: TRBV25-1
abundance: few
d_gene: TRBD2
j_gene: TRBJ2-1
CDR3aa: CASSESPSGGTTNEQFF
CDR3nt: TGTGCCAGCAGTGAATCCCCTAGCGGGGGCACCACCAATGAGCAGTTCTTC

v_gene: TRBV19
abundance: few
d_gene: -
j_gene: TRBJ1-1
CDR3aa: CASRQNTEAFF
CDR3nt: TGTGCCAGTAGACAGAACACTGAAGCTTTCTTT

v_gene: TRBV6-5
abundance: -
d_gene: TRBD1
j_gene: TRBJ2-1
CDR3aa: CAVGDSSYNEQFF
CDR3nt: TGTGCCGTGGGGGACAGTAGCTACAATGAGCAGTTCTTC

v_gene: TRBV6-1
abundance: -
d_gene: -
j_gene: TRBJ1-5
CDR3aa: CASSEDRGWQPQHF
CDR3nt: TGTGCCAGCAGTGAAGATAGGGGGTGGCAGCCCCAGCATTTT

v_gene: TRBV5-8
abundance: -
d_gene: TRBD2
j_gene: TRBJ2-2
CDR3aa: CASGSGPTADTGELFF
CDR3nt: TGTGCCAGCGGTAGCGGGCCGACGGCGGACACCGGGGAGCTGTTTTTT

v_gene: TRBV11-2
abundance: -
d_gene: -
j_gene: TRBJ2-3
CDR3aa: CASSWGRQTSTDTQYF
CDR3nt: TGTGCCAGCAGCTGGGGGAGGCAAACTAGCACAGATACGCAGTATTTT

v_gene: TRBV24-1
abundance: -
d_gene: -
j_gene: TRBJ2-7
CDR3aa: CATSDSSGSFGEQYF
CDR3nt: TGTGCCACCAGTGATTCGTCAGGGTCGTTTGGCGAGCAGTACTTC

v_gene: TRBV25-1
abundance: -
d_gene: -
j_gene: TRBJ2-6
CDR3aa: CASSHREGGAPGANVLTF
CDR3nt: TGTGCCAGCAGTCACAGGGAAGGGGGGGCCCCTGGGGCCAACGTCCTGACTTTC

v_gene: TRBV7-2
abundance: -
d_gene: -
j_gene: TRBJ2-1
CDR3aa: CASSLVGASYNEQFF
CDR3nt: TGTGCCAGCAGCTTAGTTGGGGCGTCCTACAATGAGCAGTTCTTC